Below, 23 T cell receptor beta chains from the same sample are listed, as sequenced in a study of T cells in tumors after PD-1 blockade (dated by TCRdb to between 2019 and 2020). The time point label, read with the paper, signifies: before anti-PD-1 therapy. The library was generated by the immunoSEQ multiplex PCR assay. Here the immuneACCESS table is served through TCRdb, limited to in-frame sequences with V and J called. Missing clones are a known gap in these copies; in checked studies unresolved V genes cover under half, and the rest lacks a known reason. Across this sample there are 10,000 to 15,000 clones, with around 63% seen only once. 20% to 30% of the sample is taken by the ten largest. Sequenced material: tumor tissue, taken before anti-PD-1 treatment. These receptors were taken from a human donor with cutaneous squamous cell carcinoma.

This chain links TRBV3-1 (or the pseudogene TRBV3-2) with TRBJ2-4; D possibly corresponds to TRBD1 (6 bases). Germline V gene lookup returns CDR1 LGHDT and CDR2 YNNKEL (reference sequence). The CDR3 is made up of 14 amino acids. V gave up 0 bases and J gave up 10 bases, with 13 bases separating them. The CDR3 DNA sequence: TGTGCCAGCAGCCAAGAAGCACGGCAGGGGATTCAGTACTTC. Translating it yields CASSQEARQGIQYF.

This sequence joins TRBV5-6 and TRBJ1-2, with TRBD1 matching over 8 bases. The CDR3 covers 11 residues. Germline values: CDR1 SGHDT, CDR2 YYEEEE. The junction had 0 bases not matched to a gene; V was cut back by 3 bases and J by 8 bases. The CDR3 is CASSWDRGYTF. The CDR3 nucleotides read TGTGCCAGCAGCTGGGACAGGGGCTACACCTTC.

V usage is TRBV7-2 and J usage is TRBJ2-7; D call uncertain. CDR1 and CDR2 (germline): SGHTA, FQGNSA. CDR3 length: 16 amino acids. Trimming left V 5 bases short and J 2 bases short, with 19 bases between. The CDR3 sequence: CASSPGWGPNPYEQYF. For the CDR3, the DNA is TGTGCCAGCAGCCCCGGGTGGGGTCCGAACCCCTACGAGCAGTACTTC.

The CDR3 sequence is CASRQPGQGRGYTF. For the CDR3, the DNA is TGTGCCAGCAGGCAACCGGGACAGGGTCGCGGCTACACCTTC. The chain employs TRBV28 and TRBJ1-2, with 9 bases matching TRBD1. CDR1 and CDR2 from the germline V gene are MDHEN and SYDVKM. The CDR3 contains 14 residues. J lost 8 bases, V lost 6 bases, and 10 bases had no gene match.

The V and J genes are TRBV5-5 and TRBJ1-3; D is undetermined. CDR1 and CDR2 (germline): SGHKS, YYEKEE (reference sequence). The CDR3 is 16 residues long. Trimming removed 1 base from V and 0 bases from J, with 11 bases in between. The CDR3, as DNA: TGTGCCAGCAGCTTGTCAAGCAGGACCTCTGGAAACACCATATATTTT. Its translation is CASSLSSRTSGNTIYF.

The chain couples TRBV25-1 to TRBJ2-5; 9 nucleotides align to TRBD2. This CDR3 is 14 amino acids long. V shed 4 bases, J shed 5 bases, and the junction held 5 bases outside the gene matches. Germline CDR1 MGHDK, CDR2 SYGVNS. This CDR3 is CASSGSGSGETQYF. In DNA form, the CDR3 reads TGTGCCAGCAGTGGTAGCGGGAGTGGGGAGACCCAGTACTTC.

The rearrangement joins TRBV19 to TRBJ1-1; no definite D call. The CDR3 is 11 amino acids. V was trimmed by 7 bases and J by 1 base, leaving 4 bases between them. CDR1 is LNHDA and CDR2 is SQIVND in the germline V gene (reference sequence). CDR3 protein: CASTGNTEAFF. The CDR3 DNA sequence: TGTGCCAGTACTGGGAACACTGAAGCTTTCTTT.

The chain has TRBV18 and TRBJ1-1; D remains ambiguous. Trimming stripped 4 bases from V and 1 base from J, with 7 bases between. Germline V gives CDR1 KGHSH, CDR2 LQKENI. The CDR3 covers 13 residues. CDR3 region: CASSLKGNTEAFF. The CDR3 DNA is TGTGCCAGCTCACTCAAGGGGAACACTGAAGCTTTCTTT.

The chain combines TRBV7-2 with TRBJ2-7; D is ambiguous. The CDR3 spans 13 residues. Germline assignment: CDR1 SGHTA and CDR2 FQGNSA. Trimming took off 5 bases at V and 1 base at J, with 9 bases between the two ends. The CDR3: CASSKGPSYEQYF. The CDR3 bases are TGTGCCAGCAGCAAAGGACCTTCCTACGAGCAGTACTTC. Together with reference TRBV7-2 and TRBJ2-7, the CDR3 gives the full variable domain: GAGVSQSPSNKVTEKGKDVELRCDPISGHTALYWYRQSLGQGLEFLIYFQGNSAPDKSGLPSDRFSAERTGGSVSTLTIQRTQQEDSAVYLCASSKGPSYEQYFGPGTRLTVT.

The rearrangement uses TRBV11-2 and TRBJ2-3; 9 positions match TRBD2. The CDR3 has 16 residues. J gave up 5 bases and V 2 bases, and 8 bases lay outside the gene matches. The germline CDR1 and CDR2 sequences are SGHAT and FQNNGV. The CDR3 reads CASSLYIGGGVDTQYF. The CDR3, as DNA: TGTGCCAGCAGCTTATACATTGGCGGGGGGGTAGATACGCAGTATTTT.

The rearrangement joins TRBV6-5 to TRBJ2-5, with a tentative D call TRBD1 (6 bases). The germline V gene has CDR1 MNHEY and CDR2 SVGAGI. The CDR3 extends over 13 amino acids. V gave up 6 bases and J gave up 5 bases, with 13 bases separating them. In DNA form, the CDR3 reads TGTGCCAGCAGCACAGGGATCATGGAGACCCAGTACTTC. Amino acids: CASSTGIMETQYF.

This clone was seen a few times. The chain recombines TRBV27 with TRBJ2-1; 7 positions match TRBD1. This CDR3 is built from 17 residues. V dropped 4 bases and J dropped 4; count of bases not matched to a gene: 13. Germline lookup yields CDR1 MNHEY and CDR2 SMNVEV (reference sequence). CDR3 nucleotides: TGTGCCAGCAGTTGGGCATCCGGGACAGAATTATACAATGAGCAGTTCTTC. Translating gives CASSWASGTELYNEQFF.

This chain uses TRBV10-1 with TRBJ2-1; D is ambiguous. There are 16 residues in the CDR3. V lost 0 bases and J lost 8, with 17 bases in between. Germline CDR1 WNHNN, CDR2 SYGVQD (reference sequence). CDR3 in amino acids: CASSESDPNPWDEQFF. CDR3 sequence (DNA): TGCGCCAGCAGTGAGTCGGACCCCAATCCCTGGGATGAGCAGTTCTTC.

The CDR3 loop reads CASSLREYQETQYF. The CDR3 DNA sequence: TGCGCCAGCAGCTTGAGAGAATACCAAGAGACCCAGTACTTC. The chain employs TRBV5-1 and TRBJ2-5; no firm D call. V lost 1 base, J lost 0 bases, and 7 bases lay in between. Germline CDR1 is SGHRS and CDR2 is YFSETQ. CDR3 length: 14 amino acids.

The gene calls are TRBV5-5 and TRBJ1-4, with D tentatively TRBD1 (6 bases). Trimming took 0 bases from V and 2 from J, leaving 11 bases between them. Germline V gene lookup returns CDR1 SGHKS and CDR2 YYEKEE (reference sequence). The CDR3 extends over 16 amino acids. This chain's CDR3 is CASSLGGRPTNEKLFF. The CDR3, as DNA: TGTGCCAGCAGCTTGGGGGGGCGGCCTACTAATGAAAAACTGTTTTTT.

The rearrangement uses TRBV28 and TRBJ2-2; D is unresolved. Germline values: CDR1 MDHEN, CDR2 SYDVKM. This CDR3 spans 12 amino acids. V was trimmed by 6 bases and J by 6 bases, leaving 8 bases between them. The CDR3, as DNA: TGTGCCAGCAGCCAAGGGCCCGGGGAGCTGTTTTTT. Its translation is CASSQGPGELFF.

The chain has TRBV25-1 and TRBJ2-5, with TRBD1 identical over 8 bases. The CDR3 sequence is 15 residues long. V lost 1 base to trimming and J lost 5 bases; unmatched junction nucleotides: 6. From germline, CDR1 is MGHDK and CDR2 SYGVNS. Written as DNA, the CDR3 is TGTGCCAGCAGTGAATTCAGGGGGCTGAACGAGACCCAGTACTTC. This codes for CASSEFRGLNETQYF.

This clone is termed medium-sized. In nucleotides, the CDR3 is TGTGCCAGCAGTGAGCCCTTTTTAGTAATTCAGTACTTC. It specifies CASSEPFLVIQYF. The J gene is TRBJ2-4, the V gene TRBV2; D not resolved. Germline V gene data show CDR1 as SNHLY and CDR2 as FYNNEI. V lost 3 bases, J lost 10 bases, and 13 bases lay in between. This CDR3 region has 13 residues. Variable domain in full (rest from reference TRBV2 and TRBJ2-4): EPEVTQTPSHQVTQMGQEVILRCVPISNHLYFYWYRQILGQKVEFLVSFYNNEISEKSEIFDDQFSVERPDGSNFTLKIRSTKLEDSAMYFCASSEPFLVIQYFGAGTRLSVL.

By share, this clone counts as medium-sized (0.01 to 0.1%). The CDR3 nucleotides are TGTGCCATCAGTGGACAAAATGAGCAGTTCTTC. Protein product: CAISGQNEQFF. This chain links TRBV10-3 with TRBJ2-1; no firm D call. The CDR3 is 11 residues long. V was trimmed by 4 bases and J by 7 bases, leaving 5 bases between them. Germline values: CDR1 ENHRY, CDR2 SYGVKD.

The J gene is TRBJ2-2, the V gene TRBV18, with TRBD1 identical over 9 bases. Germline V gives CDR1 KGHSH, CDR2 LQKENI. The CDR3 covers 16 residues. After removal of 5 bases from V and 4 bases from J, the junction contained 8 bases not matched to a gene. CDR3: CASSTSKDRGTGELFF. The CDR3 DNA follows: TGTGCCAGCTCAACTTCCAAGGACAGGGGCACCGGGGAGCTGTTTTTT.

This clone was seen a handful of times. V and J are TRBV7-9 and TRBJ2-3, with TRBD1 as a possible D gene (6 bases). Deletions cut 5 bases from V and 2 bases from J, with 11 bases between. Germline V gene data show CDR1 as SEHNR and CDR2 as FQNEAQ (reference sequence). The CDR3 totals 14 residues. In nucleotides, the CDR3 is TGTGCCAGCAGCAGATCAGGGGACACAGATACGCAGTATTTT. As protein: CASSRSGDTDTQYF.

The CDR3 DNA follows: TGTGCCAGCAGCTTGCAAGGGGGCATGCCGGGGGGCGACTATGGCTACACCTTC. Translated: CASSLQGGMPGGDYGYTF. The V gene is TRBV5-6, the J gene TRBJ1-2; 7 bases are shared with TRBD1. Trimming at V came to 1 base and at J to 3 bases, leaving 15 bases not matched to a gene. The CDR3 covers 18 residues. From germline, CDR1 is SGHDT and CDR2 YYEEEE.

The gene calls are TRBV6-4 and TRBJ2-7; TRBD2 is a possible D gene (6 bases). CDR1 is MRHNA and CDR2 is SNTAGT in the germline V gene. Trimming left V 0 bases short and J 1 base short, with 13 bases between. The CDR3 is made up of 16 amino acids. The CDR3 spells CASSDSSRERSYEQYF. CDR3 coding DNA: TGTGCCAGCAGTGACTCCTCCCGGGAGAGATCCTACGAGCAGTACTTC.